Presented here are 13 T cell receptor beta chains from one specimen sequenced in a study of blood T cell repertoires in COVID-19. Sequencing used immunoSEQ multiplex PCR; TCRdb keeps in-frame clones, though not all of them. The sample has tens of thousands of clones, 65% to 90% seen once. Sequenced material: peripheral blood. The origin of the receptors is a man in his fifties or sixties with active COVID-19.

The J gene is TRBJ2-3, the V gene TRBV18, with 10 bases aligning to TRBD1. The CDR3 spans 15 residues. Per germline, CDR1 KGHSH and CDR2 LQKENI. The junction had 2 bases not matched to a gene; V was cut back by 4 bases and J by 1 base. CDR3 residues: CASSRGTGGTDTQYF. CDR3 sequence (DNA): TGTGCCAGCTCACGGGGGACAGGGGGCACAGATACGCAGTATTTT.

The rearrangement joins TRBV4-3 to TRBJ2-2; TRBD2 matches at 11 bases. Germline loops: CDR1 LGHNA, CDR2 YSLEER. The CDR3 length is 19 residues. The ends lost 0 bases at V and 6 bases at J; junction bases unmatched: 12. As DNA, the CDR3 is TGCGCCAGCAGCCAAGATCAGCTTAGGCTAGCGGGAGGATCCGGGGAGCTGTTTTTT. Protein: CASSQDQLRLAGGSGELFF.

This clone occurred a few times. The V call is TRBV5-1, the J call TRBJ2-7, with 9 positions matching TRBD2. The V segment lost 3 bases and the J segment 4 bases; nucleotides outside the gene matches: 5. The CDR3 consists of 14 residues. Germline V CDR1 and CDR2: SGHRS, YFSETQ. CDR3 in DNA: TGCGCCAGCAGCTGGGGGCGGGAGGGGTACGAGCAGTACTTC. This translates into CASSWGREGYEQYF.

CDR3 protein: CASSTGSYTEAFF. The CDR3 region has the DNA TGTGCCAGTAGCACAGGGTCGTACACTGAAGCTTTCTTT. V is TRBV19 and J is TRBJ1-1; maybe TRBD1 (6 bases). The CDR3 totals 13 residues. Germline lookup yields CDR1 LNHDA and CDR2 SQIVND (reference sequence). With 6 bases removed from V and 3 bases from J, the gap between germline ends came to 11 bases.

The genes are TRBV27 and TRBJ1-1, with D possibly matching TRBD1 (6 bases). The CDR3 runs 16 residues. V shed 6 bases and J shed 1 base, with 18 bases lying between them. Germline CDR1 reads MNHEY; CDR2 reads SMNVEV (reference sequence). The CDR3 here is CASSPMVRGTNTEAFF. The DNA of the CDR3 is TGTGCCAGCAGCCCTATGGTAAGGGGGACGAACACTGAAGCTTTCTTT.

This CDR3 is CASSEASPLHF. The CDR3 nucleotides read TGTGCCAGCAGTGAGGCCTCACCCCTCCACTTT. V gene TRBV2 combines with J gene TRBJ1-6; D call uncertain. The CDR3 spans 11 residues. Germline-derived CDR1 and CDR2 are SNHLY and FYNNEI. V shed 3 bases and J shed 10 bases, with 4 bases lying between them.

This chain joins TRBV27 and TRBJ1-5; D not certain. This CDR3 has 13 amino acids. The V end lost 2 bases, the J end lost 6 bases, and 8 bases lay between the germline ends. Germline V gives CDR1 MNHEY, CDR2 SMNVEV (reference sequence). The CDR3 spells CASSLGSRQPQHF. The CDR3 DNA follows: TGTGCCAGCAGTTTAGGGAGTCGTCAGCCCCAGCATTTT.

This chain connects TRBV14 to TRBJ2-7; D possibly corresponds to TRBD1 (6 bases). The V gene lost 7 bases and the J gene lost 1 base, with 17 bases spanning the gap. The germline CDR1 and CDR2 sequences are SGHDN and FVKESK. CDR3 length: 15 residues. CDR3 DNA: TGTGCCAGCAACAACTTACAGGGTGGGTCCTACGAGCAGTACTTC. This codes for CASNNLQGGSYEQYF. Variable domain in full (rest from reference TRBV14 and TRBJ2-7): EAGVTQFPSHSVIEKGQTVTLRCDPISGHDNLYWYRRVMGKEIKFLLHFVKESKQDESGMPNNRFLAERTGGTYSTLKVQPAELEDSGVYFCASNNLQGGSYEQYFGPGTRLTVT.

J is TRBJ2-1 and V is TRBV9; 8 bases line up with TRBD1. Germline V gene sequence: CDR1 SGDLS, CDR2 YYNGEE. After removal of 5 bases from V and 8 bases from J, the junction contained 12 bases not matched to a gene. This CDR3 comprises 15 residues. CDR3 DNA sequence: TGTGCCAGCAGTGACAGGGGCTTAGTACGGGATGAGCAGTTCTTC. The encoded protein is CASSDRGLVRDEQFF.

The count of this clone is one. The rearrangement links TRBV10-1 to TRBJ2-3; D may be TRBD2 (6 bases). CDR1 and CDR2 from the germline V gene are WNHNN and SYGVQD (reference sequence). V lost 10 bases and J lost 2, with 13 bases in between. The CDR3 is 13 amino acids. The CDR3 DNA is TGCGCCACCTCCCTAGCGTACACAGATACGCAGTATTTT. Its protein is CATSLAYTDTQYF.

The rearrangement links TRBV24-1 to TRBJ2-1, with D perhaps matching TRBD2 (5 bases). This CDR3 is 14 amino acids long. V was pared by 5 bases and J by 5 bases, with 12 bases between. The V gene's germline CDR1 is KGHDR and CDR2 SFDVKD. CDR3 amino acids: CATSALTGNNEQFF. CDR3 nucleotide sequence: TGTGCCACCAGTGCGCTAACCGGGAACAATGAGCAGTTCTTC.

The chain recombines TRBV5-5 with TRBJ2-7; D possibly corresponds to TRBD1 (5 bases). V lost 4 bases to trimming and J lost 6 bases, with 23 bases between them. CDR1 and CDR2 (germline): SGHKS, YYEKEE (reference sequence). This CDR3 contains 16 residues. This CDR3 reads CASSPTAQVSPSEQYF. In DNA form, the CDR3 reads TGTGCCAGCAGCCCGACAGCACAGGTATCGCCTTCCGAGCAGTACTTC. The variable domain in full, completed from reference TRBV5-5 and TRBJ2-7, reads DAGVTQSPTHLIKTRGQQVTLRCSPISGHKSVSWYQQVLGQGPQFIFQYYEKEERGRGNFPDRFSARQFPNYSSELNVNALLLGDSALYLCASSPTAQVSPSEQYFGPGTRLTVT.

The genes are TRBV6-5 and TRBJ1-6; 7 bases line up with TRBD1. With 4 bases clipped from V and 10 bases from J, the junction kept 10 bases outside the gene matches. The CDR3 extends over 15 amino acids. From germline, CDR1 is MNHEY and CDR2 SVGAGI. CDR3 sequence reads: CASSSAGRGLSPLHF. DNA of the CDR3: TGTGCCAGCAGTTCCGCCGGGAGGGGGCTATCACCCCTCCACTTT.